Following are 17 T cell receptor beta chains from one sample sequenced in a study of blood T cell repertoires in COVID-19. Measured with immunoSEQ multiplex PCR; TCRdb has only the in-frame clones, and not every one. The data contain about 82,000 clones, over 70% of them singletons. Source material: peripheral blood. The receptors derive from a woman aged 35 to 49 with active or convalescent COVID-19.

This clone appeared once. CDR3 in amino acids: CASSQREAANEKLFF. CDR3 coding DNA: TGCGCCAGCAGCCAAAGGGAGGCGGCTAATGAAAAACTGTTTTTT. The V gene is TRBV4-1, the J gene TRBJ1-4; D gene ambiguous. CDR3 length equals 15 residues. Germline lookup yields CDR1 MGHRA and CDR2 YSYEKL. V shed 2 bases and J shed 3 bases, with 10 bases lying between them.

The V gene is TRBV19, the J gene TRBJ2-1; TRBD2 matches at 8 bases. Germline V gives CDR1 LNHDA, CDR2 SQIVND (reference sequence). V gave up 5 bases and J gave up 2 bases; unmatched junction bases: 5. The CDR3 runs to 15 residues. CDR3 amino acids: CASSLVLAAYNEQFF. CDR3 sequence (DNA): TGTGCCAGTAGTCTGGTACTAGCGGCCTACAATGAGCAGTTCTTC.

This clone was seen only a few times. The chain has TRBV11-2 and TRBJ2-7; maybe TRBD2 (7 bases). The CDR3 is 14 amino acids. In germline, CDR1 is SGHAT, CDR2 FQNNGV. Trimming took 2 bases from V and 2 from J, leaving 10 bases between them. CDR3 protein: CASSLRGGPYEQYF. The DNA for the CDR3 is TGTGCCAGCAGCTTAAGGGGGGGGCCCTACGAGCAGTACTTC.

The J gene is TRBJ2-7, the V gene TRBV12-5, with 9 bases that match TRBD2. Germline V CDR1 and CDR2: LGHNT, FRNRAP. V dropped 1 base and J dropped 3; count of bases not matched to a gene: 4. The CDR3 sequence is 15 residues long. CDR3 DNA sequence: TGTGCTAGTGGTTTGGAAGCTAGCGGGAACTACGAGCAGTACTTC. Its translation: CASGLEASGNYEQYF.

This clone has a handful of counts. The chain links TRBV6-2 or TRBV6-3 to TRBJ1-3; TRBD1 might be the D (5 bases). The CDR3 spans 17 residues. Germline V gives CDR1 MNHEY, CDR2 SVGEGT. V gave up 2 bases and J gave up 4 bases, with 18 bases separating them. CDR3 bases: TGTGCCAGCAGTTACGGACCCACCGGGACTCCAGGAAACACCATATATTTT. Protein sequence: CASSYGPTGTPGNTIYF.

This clone has more than one count but fewer than ten. J is TRBJ1-5 and V is TRBV5-5; 7 bases map to TRBD1. Germline CDR1 reads SGHKS; CDR2 reads YYEKEE (reference sequence). The ends lost 2 bases at V and 3 bases at J; junction bases unmatched: 5. The length of the CDR3 is 15 residues. DNA for the CDR3: TGTGCCAGCAGCTTCCTCGGGACAGACAATCAGCCCCAGCATTTT. Translation: CASSFLGTDNQPQHF.

CDR3 loop: CASSSTSVQYF. As DNA, the CDR3 is TGTGCCAGCAGCTCAACTAGCGTTCAGTACTTC. The genes are TRBV7-9 and TRBJ2-4, with 7 positions matching TRBD2. Trimming cost V 4 bases and J 11 bases; bases outside gene matches: 2. The CDR3 is 11 residues long. CDR1 and CDR2 from the germline V gene are SEHNR and FQNEAQ (reference sequence).

This rearrangement joins TRBV24-1 to TRBJ2-1; 14 nucleotides align to TRBD2. CDR3 length: 16 residues. Germline CDR1 and CDR2: KGHDR and SFDVKD. J lost 7 bases, V lost 2 bases, and 3 bases had no gene match. In DNA form, the CDR3 reads TGTGCCACCAGTGATTCGACTAGCGGGAGGGCTAATGAGCAGTTCTTC. Translation: CATSDSTSGRANEQFF.

The chain is built from TRBV2 and TRBJ2-5, with D possibly TRBD2 on 5 matching bases. V lost 6 bases and J lost 4, with 12 bases in between. The germline V gene encodes CDR1 SNHLY and CDR2 FYNNEI. CDR3 length: 13 residues. CDR3 residues: CASRTRSGETQYF. The CDR3 DNA is TGTGCCAGCAGAACACGAAGCGGAGAGACCCAGTACTTC. The full variable domain, in which reference TRBV2 and TRBJ2-5 provide the parts outside the CDR3, is EPEVTQTPSHQVTQMGQEVILRCVPISNHLYFYWYRQILGQKVEFLVSFYNNEISEKSEIFDDQFSVERPDGSNFTLKIRSTKLEDSAMYFCASRTRSGETQYFGPGTRLLVL.

This chain joins TRBV19 and TRBJ2-2; D is possibly TRBD2 (5 bases). Germline assignment: CDR1 LNHDA and CDR2 SQIVND (reference sequence). The CDR3 is 12 residues long. Trimming pared 8 bases from V and 1 base from J, leaving 5 bases between. The CDR3 nucleotides read TGTGCCAGTCGGGAGAACACCGGGGAGCTGTTTTTT. Amino acid sequence: CASRENTGELFF.

V and J are TRBV12-3 or TRBV12-4 and TRBJ2-7; D call uncertain. V dropped 5 bases and J dropped 10 bases, with 18 bases sitting between them. CDR3 length equals 13 residues. This CDR3 reads CASSPTQTFPQYF. Written as DNA, the CDR3 is TGTGCCAGCAGTCCCACACAGACATTCCCTCAGTACTTC.

The chain carries TRBV21-1 and TRBJ2-7; the table's D gene call, TRBD1, was not cross checked with the DNA. TRBV21-1 is noted as a pseudogene. This CDR3 is built from 12 residues. The CDR3 bases are TGTGCCAGCAGCAAGGGGCACCTCGAGCAGTACTTC. Its protein is CASSKGHLEQYF.

The chain joins TRBV7-2 to TRBJ1-1; no definite D call. This CDR3 comprises 15 residues. The V and J ends lost 5 bases and 5 bases respectively, with 18 bases between them. The germline gives CDR1 SGHTA, CDR2 FQGNSA. CDR3: CASSPRSALGTEAFF. The CDR3 DNA follows: TGTGCCAGCAGCCCCCGGTCGGCCCTCGGGACTGAAGCTTTCTTT.

This chain links TRBV7-2 with TRBJ2-7; 7 bases map to TRBD1. CDR3 size: 14 residues. In germline, CDR1 is SGHTA, CDR2 FQGNSA. J was trimmed by 4 bases and V by 3 bases; bases with no gene match: 6. CDR3 sequence reads: CASSLERGLYEQYF. The CDR3 DNA follows: TGTGCCAGCAGCTTGGAAAGGGGGCTTTACGAGCAGTACTTC.

This chain uses TRBV21-1 with TRBJ1-5. TRBV21-1 is labeled a pseudogene. The CDR3 contains 18 residues. The CDR3 spells CASSKGGGKGYSNQPQHF. The CDR3 DNA reads TGTGCCAGCAGCAAAGGTGGGGGGAAGGGGTATAGCAATCAGCCCCAGCATTTT.

V and J are TRBV18 and TRBJ2-2; no reliable D call. The CDR3 contains 15 residues. CDR1 and CDR2 (germline): KGHSH, LQKENI. V was shortened by 2 bases and J by 0 bases, with 7 bases between the two germline ends. CDR3 nucleotides: TGTGCCAGCTCACCAACAGCTTCGAACACCGGGGAGCTGTTTTTT. This gives the protein CASSPTASNTGELFF.

This chain links TRBV4-3 with TRBJ2-2, with no clear D. This CDR3 is 15 amino acids long. CDR1 and CDR2 from the germline V gene are LGHNA and YSLEER. V shed 5 bases and J shed 0 bases, with 10 bases lying between them. In DNA form, the CDR3 reads TGCGCCAGCAGCTTGGTCACGGCGAACACCGGGGAGCTGTTTTTT. Translation gives CASSLVTANTGELFF.